This paragraph covers one TCR beta chain sequence. Its antigen is currently unknown. The CDR3 contains 15 residues. Trimming removed 4 bases from V and 5 bases from J; junction bases left unmatched: 8. Germline CDR1 and CDR2: MDHEN and SYDVKM. The data were obtained in a study of cytotoxic CD8 clonotypes in ibrutinib-treated CLL. Study background: An average of 255,043 productive templates and 94,082 productive rearrangements was obtained per sample. Broader study findings: Before falling back toward baseline at progression, clonality had risen at the time of ibrutinib response.

The assay was immunoSEQ multiplex PCR, and TCRdb's table has in-frame clones only and misses some. This sample has 65,000 to 85,000 clones, with approximately 87% found just once. Sequencing used PBMCs, obtained after 24 months of ibrutinib treatment. The clonotype comes from a human donor with chronic lymphocytic leukemia. The genes are TRBV28 and TRBJ1-1; TRBD1 matches 9 bases. The CDR3 region is CASSSQDRGATEAFF. The CDR3 DNA reads as TGTGCCAGCAGTTCCCAGGACAGGGGAGCTACTGAAGCTTTCTTT.